A single sample is the source of the 4 T cell receptor beta chains below, sequenced in a study of regulatory T cells in long-lasting Graves disease. CDR3-region Arm-PCR and iRepertoire HTBI primers produced the TCR beta libraries. MiXCR, applied by TCRdb to the multiplex PCR reads, yields one record per CDR3 protein. The repertoire holds a few hundred thousand distinct CDR3 sequences, with roughly a quarter as singletons. The time point here: persistent/refractory GD, antithyroid drugs over 5 years with positive TRAb. Preparation of the TCR library used RNA extracted from PBMCs. This specimen was peripheral blood mononuclear cells (PBMCs), taken when the disease was refractory, from a patient treated with antithyroid drugs. These receptor sequences come from a female donor with Graves disease.

The chain is built from TRBV5-1 and TRBJ1-5; TRBD1 aligns across 8 bases. Germline assignment: CDR1 SGHRS and CDR2 YFSETQ. J was trimmed by 7 bases and V by 0 bases; bases with no gene match: 6. The CDR3 is 15 residues long. The DNA of the CDR3 is TGCGCCAGCAGCTTGGTGCGACAGGGGCTCCAGCCCCAGCATTTT. It is translated as CASSLVRQGLQPQHF.

This clonotype was counted a few times. V and J are TRBV5-1 and TRBJ2-5, with 9 bases aligning to TRBD2. Looked up from germline, CDR1 is SGHRS and CDR2 is YFSETQ. V shed 0 bases, J shed 6 bases, and the junction held 6 bases outside the gene matches. CDR3 size: 15 residues. The CDR3 loop reads CASSLDAGGPQTQYF. The CDR3 DNA reads as TGCGCCAGCAGCTTGGATGCGGGAGGGCCGCAGACCCAGTACTTC.

This clonotype was picked up a small number of times. The CDR3 protein is CASSSSYEGDQETQYF. The CDR3 DNA reads as TGTGCCAGCAGTTCATCCTATGAAGGGGATCAAGAGACCCAGTACTTC. The J gene is TRBJ2-5, the V gene TRBV6-2 or TRBV6-3, with D perhaps matching TRBD1 (5 bases). Germline lookup yields CDR1 MNHEY and CDR2 SVGEGT. Between the trimmed V and J ends, which lost 4 bases and 2 bases, there was a span of 17 bases. This CDR3 contains 16 residues.

This clonotype was recorded at least ten times. The chain has TRBV2 and TRBJ2-4; D unclear. Germline V gives CDR1 SNHLY, CDR2 FYNNEI. The ends were cut back, 7 bases at V and 0 bases at J, with 13 bases in the middle. The CDR3 totals 15 residues. CDR3 coding DNA: TGTGCCAGCAAGCCGAGCGCTTTAGCCAAAAACATTCAGTACTTC. Translation gives CASKPSALAKNIQYF.